One and the same sample provided the 22 T cell receptor beta chains below, sequenced in a study of blood T cell repertoires in COVID-19 (dated by TCRdb to 2020 to 2021). Receptors were amplified or captured by the immunoSEQ multiplex PCR assay. TCRdb retrieved this table from immuneACCESS and kept in-frame rearrangements only. Not all clones are present; in checked studies, unresolved V genes account for under half, and no reason is known for the remainder. The sample includes around 160,000 clones, with 75% to 85% observed a single time. Together, the top ten hold 10% to 15% of the sample. Material for sequencing was peripheral blood. The receptors were gathered from a man aged 60 to 75 with active or convalescent COVID-19.

The rearrangement links TRBV7-6 to TRBJ2-5, with TRBD1 identical over 8 bases. This CDR3 is 14 amino acids long. After removal of 5 bases from V and 4 bases from J, the junction contained 6 bases not matched to a gene. Germline V lookup: CDR1 SGHVS, CDR2 FNYEAQ. As DNA, the CDR3 is TGTGCCAGCAGCCCCGGACAGGGAGTAGAGACCCAGTACTTC. Its translation is CASSPGQGVETQYF.

This clone was detected a few times. The J gene is TRBJ1-3, the V gene TRBV19, with D perhaps matching TRBD1 (5 bases). V was pared by 5 bases and J by 0 bases, with 8 bases between. This CDR3 has 14 amino acids. Germline CDR1 is LNHDA and CDR2 is SQIVND (reference sequence). This CDR3 is CASSPTDSGNTIYF. CDR3 DNA: TGTGCCAGTAGTCCGACAGACTCTGGAAACACCATATATTTT.

The chain couples TRBV2 to TRBJ1-6; the D gene is possibly TRBD1 (6 bases). Germline V gene sequence: CDR1 SNHLY, CDR2 FYNNEI. This CDR3 comprises 16 residues. The V end lost 5 bases, the J end lost 6 bases, and 17 bases lay between the germline ends. The CDR3 sequence is CASSPDGGAVNSPLHF. CDR3 DNA sequence: TGTGCCAGCAGTCCCGATGGGGGGGCGGTTAATTCACCCCTCCACTTT. Based on the CDR3 plus reference TRBV2 and TRBJ1-6, the full variable domain is EPEVTQTPSHQVTQMGQEVILRCVPISNHLYFYWYRQILGQKVEFLVSFYNNEISEKSEIFDDQFSVERPDGSNFTLKIRSTKLEDSAMYFCASSPDGGAVNSPLHFGNGTRLTVT.

J is TRBJ2-5 and V is TRBV6-2 or TRBV6-3, with TRBD2 matching 11 bases. The germline CDR1 and CDR2 sequences are MNHEY and SVGEGT. V was clipped by 4 bases and J by 8 bases; unmatched bases: 12. The CDR3 runs 16 residues. The CDR3 DNA is TGTGCCAGCAGTTCCCCGACTAGCGGGGCCGTGATTACCCAGTACTTC. This sequence encodes CASSSPTSGAVITQYF.

The chain couples TRBV4-3 to TRBJ2-2; D remains unclear. The germline CDR1 and CDR2 sequences are LGHNA and YSLEER. The CDR3 has 15 residues. Trimming removed 1 base at V and 5 bases at J, with 11 bases between. Here the CDR3 reads CASSQALSVTGELFF. The CDR3, as DNA: TGCGCCAGCAGCCAAGCCTTATCGGTTACCGGGGAGCTGTTTTTT.

The rearrangement joins TRBV4-2 to TRBJ1-1; a possible D gene is TRBD1 (6 bases). V lost 0 bases and J 1 base, leaving 9 bases between the germline ends. Germline V gives CDR1 LGHNA, CDR2 YNFKEQ. This CDR3 spans 15 amino acids. CDR3 loop: CASSQDARGNTEAFF. For the CDR3, the DNA is TGTGCCAGCAGCCAAGACGCCAGGGGGAACACTGAAGCTTTCTTT.

As concerns this clone: The same CDR3 is also encoded by other DNA sequences in this sample. V usage is TRBV6-2 or TRBV6-3 and J usage is TRBJ2-7; TRBD2 matches at 10 bases. Germline CDR1 and CDR2: MNHEY and SVGEGT. After removal of 4 bases from V and 2 bases from J, the junction contained 5 bases not matched to a gene. CDR3 length: 15 amino acids. CDR3 amino acids: CASSLSGRGPYEQYF. In DNA, the CDR3 is TGTGCCAGCAGTTTAAGCGGGAGGGGGCCCTACGAGCAGTACTTC.

CDR3: CASSRTDRPLGQYF. The CDR3 bases are TGTGCCAGCAGCCGGACTGACAGGCCGCTCGGTCAGTACTTC. The rearrangement uses TRBV5-6 and TRBJ2-4, with a weak D call TRBD1 (6 bases). The CDR3 totals 14 residues. V was cut by 4 bases and J by 12 bases, with 20 bases left in between. CDR1 SGHDT and CDR2 YYEEEE come from the germline V gene.

V and J are TRBV7-2 and TRBJ1-5; D call uncertain. From germline, CDR1 is SGHTA and CDR2 FQGNSA. Trimming left V 0 bases short and J 3 bases short, with 12 bases between. The CDR3 is made up of 16 amino acids. The CDR3 is CASSLAAGEVNQPQHF. As DNA, the CDR3 is TGTGCCAGCAGCTTAGCGGCTGGGGAGGTCAATCAGCCCCAGCATTTT.

There are many counts of this clone. This chain connects TRBV14 to TRBJ1-2; no firm D call. Germline V gene sequence: CDR1 SGHDN, CDR2 FVKESK. V was cut by 1 base and J by 8 bases, with 8 bases left in between. This CDR3 is 12 amino acids long. The CDR3 bases are TGTGCCAGCAGCCAAGGCGGGCCCGGCTACACCTTC. Translating it yields CASSQGGPGYTF.

The V call is TRBV6-4, the J call TRBJ2-1; a possible D gene is TRBD2 (6 bases). Germline loops: CDR1 MRHNA, CDR2 SNTAGT. The V end was cut by 4 bases, the J end by 8 bases, with 12 bases between. The CDR3 sequence is 13 residues long. The CDR3 protein is CASSAGLYDEQFF. CDR3 DNA sequence: TGTGCCAGCAGTGCCGGACTATACGATGAGCAGTTCTTC.

The chain links TRBV28 to TRBJ2-3, with a tentative D call TRBD2 (5 bases). The CDR3 runs to 19 residues. The germline V gene encodes CDR1 MDHEN and CDR2 SYDVKM. Trimming cost V 6 bases and J 2 bases, with 27 bases left between them. In DNA form, the CDR3 reads TGTGCCAGCAGCTCCGTCCCGGGATCTTCAAATAAAAACACAGATACGCAGTATTTT. Translation gives CASSSVPGSSNKNTDTQYF.

The chain has TRBV18 and TRBJ2-5; D is undetermined. The germline CDR1 and CDR2 sequences are KGHSH and LQKENI. This CDR3 spans 14 amino acids. V was shortened by 0 bases and J by 3 bases, with 8 bases between the two germline ends. The CDR3 DNA reads as TGTGCCAGCTCACCACCCTCACAGAAAGAGACCCAGTACTTC. It is translated as CASSPPSQKETQYF.

The chain is built from TRBV28 and TRBJ1-2; D uncertain. The CDR3 covers 12 residues. V was cut by 7 bases and J by 7 bases, with 13 bases left in between. The germline gives CDR1 MDHEN, CDR2 SYDVKM. The CDR3 DNA follows: TGTGCCAGCACCCTCATAGGAGGTGGCTACACCTTC. Its protein product is CASTLIGGGYTF.

The chain has TRBV7-8 and TRBJ2-3, with 9 bases lining up with TRBD2. CDR1 is SGHVS and CDR2 is FQNEAQ in the germline V gene. This CDR3 comprises 15 residues. The trim removed 0 bases at V and 9 bases at J, leaving 7 bases unmatched. For the CDR3, the DNA is TGTGCCAGCAGCTTAGCGCGGCTAGCGGGGAGGACGCAGTATTTT. Encoded protein: CASSLARLAGRTQYF.

This clone was seen a single time. This chain links TRBV24-1 with TRBJ2-6; 7 bases match TRBD2. Per germline, CDR1 KGHDR and CDR2 SFDVKD. The CDR3 spans 16 residues. Trimming removed 6 bases from V and 0 bases from J; junction bases left unmatched: 4. CDR3 amino acids: CATSRGGSSGANVLTF. The CDR3 nucleotides read TGTGCCACCAGTCGGGGAGGGTCCTCTGGGGCCAACGTCCTGACTTTC.

This clone appeared a few times. The CDR3 is CASSNRRGNTEAFF. The CDR3 DNA sequence: TGTGCCAGCAGTAACAGGCGAGGGAACACTGAAGCTTTCTTT. This sequence joins TRBV6-4 and TRBJ1-1; TRBD1 is a possible D gene (5 bases). This CDR3 has 14 residues. Between the trimmed V and J ends, which lost 5 bases and 1 base, there was a span of 11 bases. Germline-derived CDR1 and CDR2 are MRHNA and SNTAGT.

The V gene is TRBV28, the J gene TRBJ1-1, with D possibly TRBD1 on 5 matching bases. Trimming removed 7 bases from V and 7 bases from J, with 19 bases in between. The CDR3 length is 14 residues. CDR1 is MDHEN, CDR2 SYDVKM, per germline. CDR3 residues: CASTPAPRGGEAFF. In nucleotides, the CDR3 is TGTGCCAGCACCCCAGCGCCAAGGGGAGGTGAAGCTTTCTTT.

The gene calls are TRBV6-5 and TRBJ2-3, with TRBD2 identical over 10 bases. The CDR3 is made up of 14 amino acids. J was trimmed by 3 bases and V by 7 bases; bases with no gene match: 4. Germline lookup yields CDR1 MNHEY and CDR2 SVGAGI. CDR3 sequence: CASTSGSQTDTQYF. The CDR3 coding sequence is TGTGCCAGCACTAGCGGGAGTCAAACAGATACGCAGTATTTT.

The chain combines TRBV19 with TRBJ2-7; D is perhaps TRBD1 (5 bases). There are 15 residues in the CDR3. Per the germline V gene, CDR1 is LNHDA and CDR2 is SQIVND (reference sequence). The V end was cut by 5 bases, the J end by 5 bases, with 19 bases between. CDR3 residues: CASSLRPQGGNEQYF. The DNA of the CDR3 is TGTGCCAGTAGTCTCCGACCCCAGGGCGGCAACGAGCAGTACTTC.

This rearrangement joins TRBV2 to TRBJ1-5, with D tentatively TRBD1 (5 bases). V lost 3 bases, J lost 6 bases, and 15 bases lay in between. CDR1 and CDR2 from the germline V gene are SNHLY and FYNNEI. CDR3 length equals 15 residues. The CDR3 loop is CASSDWRGSAQPQHF. The CDR3 nucleotides are TGTGCCAGCAGTGATTGGCGGGGGAGCGCTCAGCCCCAGCATTTT. Complete variable domain (other parts from reference TRBV2 and TRBJ1-5): EPEVTQTPSHQVTQMGQEVILRCVPISNHLYFYWYRQILGQKVEFLVSFYNNEISEKSEIFDDQFSVERPDGSNFTLKIRSTKLEDSAMYFCASSDWRGSAQPQHFGDGTRLSIL.

The chain links TRBV5-1 to TRBJ2-5, with TRBD2 matching over 16 bases. This CDR3 spans 17 amino acids. The V gene's germline CDR1 is SGHRS and CDR2 YFSETQ. V gave up 4 bases and J gave up 4 bases; unmatched junction bases: 7. The CDR3 nucleotides are TGCGCCAGCAGCACCGGGACTAGCGGGAGGGCCGGAGAGACCCAGTACTTC. It specifies CASSTGTSGRAGETQYF.